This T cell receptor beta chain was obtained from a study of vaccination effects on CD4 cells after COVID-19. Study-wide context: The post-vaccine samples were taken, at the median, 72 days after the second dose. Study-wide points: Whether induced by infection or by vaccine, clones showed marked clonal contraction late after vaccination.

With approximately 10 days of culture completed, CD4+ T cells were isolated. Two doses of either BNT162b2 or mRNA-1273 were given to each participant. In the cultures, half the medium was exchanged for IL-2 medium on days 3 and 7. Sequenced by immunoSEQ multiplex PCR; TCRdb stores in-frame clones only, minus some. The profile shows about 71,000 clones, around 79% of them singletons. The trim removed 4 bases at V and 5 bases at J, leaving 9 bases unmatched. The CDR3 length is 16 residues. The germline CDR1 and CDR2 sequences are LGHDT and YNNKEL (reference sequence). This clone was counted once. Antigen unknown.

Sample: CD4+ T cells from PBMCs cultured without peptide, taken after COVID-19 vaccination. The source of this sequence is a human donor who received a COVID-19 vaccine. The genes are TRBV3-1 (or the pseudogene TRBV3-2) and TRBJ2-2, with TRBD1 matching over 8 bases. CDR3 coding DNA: TGTGCCAGCAGCCGCCCCCAGGGGGCGCGGACCGGGGAGCTGTTTTTT. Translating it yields CASSRPQGARTGELFF.